The rows below give T cell receptor beta chains drawn from one sample of a study of low-dose radiotherapy and immunotherapy resistance in tumors. MiXCR was run by TCRdb on the reads, yielding one entry per CDR3 protein. The table lists 59,000 or so distinct CDR3 sequences, 26% of them singletons. The sample in question was PBMCs, obtained before treatment. The receptors originated from a male donor with rectosigmoid adenocarcinoma. Both conserved end residues are part of each CDR3. A D gene is named only where the DNA matches it firmly. A clone size is listed for some rows: how often the clone was seen (once, few, many), or a class if it is expanded.

V gene	D gene	clone size	J gene	CDR3 protein	CDR3 DNA
TRBV28	-	medium-sized	TRBJ2-1	CASSFRLAPSYNEQFF	TGTGCCAGCAGTTTTCGTTTGGCACCCTCCTACAATGAGCAGTTCTTC
TRBV9	-	-	TRBJ2-1	CASSVAGRTTHPYNEQFF	TGTGCCAGCAGCGTAGCAGGACGGACAACCCACCCTTACAATGAGCAGTTCTTC
TRBV7-2	TRBD2	many	TRBJ2-2	CASSLLRLAGGSGELFF	TGTGCCAGCAGCTTACTAAGACTAGCGGGAGGATCCGGGGAGCTGTTTTTT
TRBV14	-	-	TRBJ2-3	CASSQDLSTTQYF	TGTGCCAGCAGCCAAGATCTGAGCACTACGCAGTATTTT
TRBV15	-	-	TRBJ1-1	CATSTGTTNTEAFF	TGTGCCACCAGTACCGGTACGACGAACACTGAAGCTTTCTTT
TRBV7-2	TRBD2	few	TRBJ2-3	CASRPRTSGFPTDTQYF	TGTGCCAGCAGGCCAAGGACTAGCGGGTTCCCTACAGATACGCAGTATTTT
TRBV2	TRBD2	-	TRBJ2-1	CASSEARLAGDYNEQFF	TGTGCCAGCAGTGAAGCGCGACTAGCGGGAGACTACAATGAGCAGTTCTTC
TRBV11-2	-	many	TRBJ1-5	CASSTNRVGQPQHF	TGTGCCAGCAGCACTAACAGGGTTGGACAGCCCCAGCATTTT
TRBV7-7	TRBD2	many	TRBJ2-3	CASSLGLADGDTQYF	TGTGCCAGCAGCTTAGGACTAGCTGACGGAGATACGCAGTATTTT
TRBV29-1	-	many	TRBJ2-7	CSVEDRTGYEQYF	TGCAGCGTTGAAGATAGGACGGGCTACGAGCAGTACTTC
TRBV25-1	-	many	TRBJ1-1	CASSDSLNTEAFF	TGTGCCAGCAGTGACAGCTTGAACACTGAAGCTTTCTTT
TRBV20-1	-	many	TRBJ2-3	CSASSQGGTDTQYF	TGCAGTGCTAGTAGCCAGGGGGGTACAGATACGCAGTATTTT
TRBV19	-	many	TRBJ2-3	CASSPRWGTDTQYF	TGTGCCAGTAGCCCGCGATGGGGCACAGATACGCAGTATTTT
TRBV28	TRBD1	many	TRBJ1-2	CASRTGQAAGYTF	TGTGCCAGCAGGACGGGACAGGCCGCGGGCTACACCTTC
TRBV28	TRBD2	many	TRBJ2-1	CASSLNLAGSYNEQFF	TGTGCCAGCAGTTTAAACCTAGCGGGGTCCTACAATGAGCAGTTCTTC
TRBV7-2	-	many	TRBJ2-5	CASSVRGDQETQYF	TGTGCCAGCAGCGTCAGGGGGGACCAAGAGACCCAGTACTTC
TRBV12-3/TRBV12-4	TRBD2	many	TRBJ2-1	CASSFGGGGRNEQFF	TGTGCCAGCAGTTTTGGCGGGGGGGGACGGAATGAGCAGTTCTTC
TRBV20-1	TRBD2	many	TRBJ2-5	CSASSGVQETQYF	TGCAGTGCTAGTAGCGGGGTCCAAGAGACCCAGTACTTC
TRBV19	-	many	TRBJ2-2	CASSIGVRELFF	TGTGCCAGTAGTATTGGAGTCCGGGAGCTGTTTTTT
TRBV7-2	-	many	TRBJ2-3	CASSPDGTFPFQDTQYF	TGTGCCAGCAGCCCCGATGGGACGTTTCCCTTTCAGGATACGCAGTATTTT
TRBV7-2	TRBD2	many	TRBJ2-7	CASSPVAGGLYEQYF	TGTGCCAGCAGCCCAGTAGCGGGGGGCCTCTACGAGCAGTACTTC
TRBV19	-	-	TRBJ2-1	CATGRDFYNEQFF	TGTGCAACTGGCAGAGATTTCTACAATGAGCAGTTCTTC
TRBV6-4	TRBD2	-	TRBJ2-3	CASSEAGGTDTQYF	TGTGCCAGCAGTGAAGCGGGAGGCACAGATACGCAGTATTTT
TRBV28	-	many	TRBJ2-7	CASSAPQGAGEQYF	TGTGCCAGCAGTGCCCCCCAAGGGGCGGGGGAGCAGTACTTC
TRBV7-2	TRBD2	-	TRBJ2-1	CASSRTPPRGGRAYKQFF	TGTGCCAGCAGCAGGACCCCTCCCCGTGGGGGGAGGGCCTACAAGCAGTTCTTC
TRBV28	TRBD1	-	TRBJ2-3	CASSVGQGRGDTQYF	TGTGCCAGCAGTGTGGGACAGGGAAGGGGGGATACGCAGTATTTT
TRBV28	TRBD2	-	TRBJ2-4	CASSPRGLAGVDKNIQYF	TGTGCCAGCAGTCCCCGCGGACTAGCGGGAGTAGACAAAAACATTCAGTACTTC
TRBV6-6	-	many	TRBJ2-6	CASIVSSGANVLTF	TGTGCCAGCATCGTGAGCTCTGGGGCCAACGTCCTGACTTTC
TRBV18	-	many	TRBJ2-3	CASSPRPLGASTDTQYF	TGTGCCAGCTCACCACGCCCTCTTGGGGCTAGCACAGATACGCAGTATTTT
TRBV27	TRBD2	many	TRBJ2-1	CASRGLAGAGEQFF	TGTGCCAGCCGAGGACTAGCGGGAGCTGGGGAGCAGTTCTTC
TRBV28	TRBD2	-	TRBJ2-1	CASSAGTRSGERFF	TGTGCCAGCAGTGCCGGGACTAGATCGGGTGAGCGGTTCTTC
TRBV7-8	-	-	TRBJ1-4	CASSTRASLDNEKLFF	TGTGCCAGCAGCACCAGGGCCAGCCTCGATAATGAAAAACTGTTTTTT
TRBV3-1	TRBD1	many	TRBJ1-1	CASSQEGQGYWRNTEAFF	TGTGCCAGCAGCCAAGAGGGACAGGGATACTGGCGGAACACTGAAGCTTTCTTT
TRBV4-3	TRBD2	many	TRBJ2-2	CASSPLAGEAPGELFF	TGCGCCAGCAGCCCGTTGGCGGGGGAGGCGCCCGGGGAGCTGTTTTTT
TRBV7-2	-	many	TRBJ2-3	CASTISDTQYF	TGTGCCAGCACCATCTCTGATACGCAGTATTTT
TRBV20-1	TRBD1	many	TRBJ1-1	CSASRDRGDVTAFF	TGCAGTGCTAGCCGGGACAGGGGGGATGTGACAGCTTTCTTT
TRBV5-4	-	-	TRBJ1-5	CASSLGGALQPQHF	TGTGCCAGCAGTCTGGGGGGAGCTCTTCAGCCCCAGCATTTT
TRBV29-1	-	-	TRBJ1-4	CSVSVNTNEKLFF	TGCAGCGTTTCGGTGAATACTAATGAAAAACTGTTTTTT
TRBV18	TRBD1	many	TRBJ2-1	CASSPPTGFNEQFF	TGTGCCAGCTCACCCCCGACAGGGTTTAATGAGCAGTTCTTC
TRBV28	TRBD1	many	TRBJ2-1	CASSSPGQAAYNEQFF	TGTGCCAGCAGTTCGCCGGGACAGGCGGCCTACAATGAGCAGTTCTTC